These 10 T cell receptor beta chains were sequenced from one sample in a study of PD-L1 blockade in urothelial cancer (dated by TCRdb to the late 2010s). The library came from the immunoSEQ multiplex PCR assay. The table was pulled from immuneACCESS by TCRdb, which kept in-frame rearrangements only. Such tables lose some clones; where checked, under half of the loss comes from unresolved V genes, and the rest has no known cause. The sample records fewer than 45,000 clones, about four fifths of which are singletons. The top ten clones comprise around 17% of the sample. The sequenced sample was PBMCs, obtained around atezolizumab (anti-PD-L1) treatment. The source of these receptors is a man in his 60s with urothelial cancer.

V usage is TRBV6-1 and J usage is TRBJ2-7; no firm D call. With 0 bases removed from V and 4 bases from J, the gap between germline ends came to 7 bases. Germline lookup yields CDR1 MNHNS and CDR2 SASEGT. The CDR3 loop spans 13 amino acids. The CDR3 nucleotides are TGTGCCAGCAGTGAAGCGCTCGGGTACGAGCAGTACTTC. Encoded protein: CASSEALGYEQYF.

V usage is TRBV14 and J usage is TRBJ2-7; 8 nucleotides match TRBD1. The germline CDR1 and CDR2 sequences are SGHDN and FVKESK. The CDR3 is made up of 17 amino acids. Trimming removed 5 bases from V and 4 bases from J; junction bases left unmatched: 16. This CDR3 is CASSSARQGTNPYEQYF. The CDR3 bases are TGTGCCAGCAGCTCGGCCCGACAGGGGACCAACCCGTACGAGCAGTACTTC. Full variable domain (rest looked up from reference TRBV14 and TRBJ2-7): EAGVTQFPSHSVIEKGQTVTLRCDPISGHDNLYWYRRVMGKEIKFLLHFVKESKQDESGMPNNRFLAERTGGTYSTLKVQPAELEDSGVYFCASSSARQGTNPYEQYFGPGTRLTVT.

The rearrangement uses TRBV6-1 and TRBJ2-5; D ambiguous. V was clipped by 6 bases and J by 4 bases, with 3 bases between them. The V gene's germline CDR1 is MNHNS and CDR2 SASEGT. This CDR3 has 10 amino acids. The CDR3 nucleotides are TGTGCCAGCAGCAGAGAGACCCAGTACTTC. Protein sequence: CASSRETQYF.

This chain uses TRBV5-1 with TRBJ1-1; D not certain. The CDR3 contains 14 residues. V lost 0 bases, J lost 2 bases, and 8 bases lay in between. Germline lookup yields CDR1 SGHRS and CDR2 YFSETQ. CDR3 bases: TGCGCCAGCAGCTTGGAGGCTAGTAACACTGAAGCTTTCTTT. Residues: CASSLEASNTEAFF.

In this sample, this clone turned up a few times. This CDR3 reads CASSLISGSGTQYF. As DNA, the CDR3 is TGTGCCAGCAGCTTAATCAGCGGGAGTGGGACCCAGTACTTC. The genes are TRBV7-6 and TRBJ2-5; 8 nucleotides agree with TRBD2. The CDR3 extends over 14 amino acids. Per germline, CDR1 SGHVS and CDR2 FNYEAQ. V trimming: 2 bases; J trimming: 7 bases; junction bases outside the gene matches: 6.

The V call is TRBV28, the J call TRBJ2-5, with D perhaps matching TRBD2 (7 bases). Germline assignment: CDR1 MDHEN and CDR2 SYDVKM. V was trimmed by 8 bases and J by 1 base, leaving 11 bases between them. The CDR3 runs to 13 residues. In nucleotides, the CDR3 is TGTGCCAGCGGGGGGGCGCCCCAAGAGACCCAGTACTTC. This encodes CASGGAPQETQYF.

This clone is a singleton in its sample. The rearrangement joins TRBV2 to TRBJ2-3; the match to TRBD2 covers 8 bases. J was trimmed by 3 bases and V by 2 bases; bases with no gene match: 10. The CDR3 is 17 residues long. CDR1 and CDR2 from the germline V gene are SNHLY and FYNNEI. CDR3 nucleotide sequence: TGTGCCAGCAGTGAACACGGGGGGGCGTTCAAGACAGATACGCAGTATTTT. Protein: CASSEHGGAFKTDTQYF.

CDR3 bases: TGCGCCAGCAGTCGTACAGGGGAGAGTTTCGACGAGCAGTACTTC. Translating it yields CASSRTGESFDEQYF. The chain employs TRBV5-1 and TRBJ2-7; 7 positions agree with TRBD1. The V gene's germline CDR1 is SGHRS and CDR2 YFSETQ. V shed 5 bases and J 5 bases; nucleotides not matched to a gene: 13. CDR3 size: 15 residues.

This chain uses TRBV6-7 with TRBJ2-1; TRBD2 aligns across 9 bases. TRBV6-7 is labeled an ORF, and its function is uncertain. The length of the CDR3 is 17 residues. V shed 3 bases and J 5 bases; nucleotides not matched to a gene: 11. CDR3 nucleotides: TGTGCCAGCAGTTATCAGCGGGGGGCCACACTCGACAATGAGCAGTTCTTC. Its translation: CASSYQRGATLDNEQFF.

CDR3 amino acids: CASSFPGQGAPEAGANVLTF. CDR3 sequence (DNA): TGCGCCAGCAGCTTTCCAGGACAGGGGGCTCCAGAGGCCGGGGCCAACGTCCTGACTTTC. The rearrangement joins TRBV5-1 to TRBJ2-6; 11 positions agree with TRBD1. CDR3 size: 20 residues. V shed 2 bases, J shed 4 bases, and the junction held 14 bases outside the gene matches. Germline V gene lookup returns CDR1 SGHRS and CDR2 YFSETQ. Looking up the rest from reference TRBV5-1 and TRBJ2-6 gives the full variable domain: KAGVTQTPRYLIKTRGQQVTLSCSPISGHRSVSWYQQTPGQGLQFLFEYFSETQRNKGNFPGRFSGRQFSNSRSEMNVSTLELGDSALYLCASSFPGQGAPEAGANVLTFGAGSRLTVL.